Included here is one TCR beta chain sequence, with context. The data stem from a study of blood T cell repertoires in COVID-19. Study-wide context: Samples representing acute and convalescent COVID-19 were sourced from the United States, Italy and Spain.

The germline V gene has CDR1 LGHNA and CDR2 YSLEER. With 1 base removed from V and 3 bases from J, the gap between germline ends came to 10 bases. The CDR3 consists of 15 residues. Authors' data handling: Nucleated cell number was recorded as an estimate derived from reference gene primer amplification. Profiled with immunoSEQ multiplex PCR; TCRdb holds only in-frame clones, not every one. From that table come the V and J calls and clone size; the DNA was used to work out D and trimming. The sample has 150,000 or so clones, 75% to 85% seen once; the top ten hold 11%. The receptor was derived from a human donor in a cohort sampled during active COVID-19. The gene calls are TRBV4-3 and TRBJ1-5; TRBD1 is a possible D gene (6 bases). Sequenced: peripheral blood. The CDR3 reads CASSQGGQLNQPQHF. The CDR3, as DNA: TGCGCCAGCAGCCAAGGTGGACAGCTCAATCAGCCCCAGCATTTT.